The 20 T cell receptor beta chains below all came from one sample that was sequenced in a study of blood T cell repertoires in COVID-19. Using immunoSEQ multiplex PCR, the repertoire was profiled, and TCRdb retains in-frame clones only, with some absent. Counted here are about 220,000 clones, approximately 80% occurring once; the ten biggest clones make up 20%. Sequenced material: peripheral blood. These TCRs come from a man aged 25 to 40 with active or convalescent COVID-19.

This clone was recorded only once. V gene TRBV5-4 combines with J gene TRBJ1-1; TRBD1 is a possible D gene (5 bases). Per germline, CDR1 SGHNT and CDR2 YYREEE (reference sequence). V was clipped by 0 bases and J by 4 bases, with 7 bases between them. The CDR3 has 13 amino acids. CDR3 protein: CASSLGGGTEAFF. The CDR3 bases are TGTGCCAGCAGCTTGGGGGGCGGCACTGAAGCTTTCTTT.

The rearrangement links TRBV5-1 to TRBJ2-3; TRBD1 aligns across 7 bases. There are 14 residues in the CDR3. Germline trimming cut 0 bases from V and 4 bases from J; bases unmatched to any gene: 2. Germline values: CDR1 SGHRS, CDR2 YFSETQ. The CDR3 spells CASSLGQGPDTQYF. The CDR3 DNA sequence: TGCGCCAGCAGCTTGGGACAGGGCCCAGATACGCAGTATTTT. Filled out from reference TRBV5-1 and TRBJ2-3, the complete variable domain reads KAGVTQTPRYLIKTRGQQVTLSCSPISGHRSVSWYQQTPGQGLQFLFEYFSETQRNKGNFPGRFSGRQFSNSRSEMNVSTLELGDSALYLCASSLGQGPDTQYFGPGTRLTVL.

The chain links TRBV28 to TRBJ1-2, with D perhaps matching TRBD1 (6 bases). The CDR3 has 15 amino acids. In germline, CDR1 is MDHEN, CDR2 SYDVKM. Trimming removed 3 bases at V and 4 bases at J, with 15 bases between. CDR3 sequence (DNA): TGTGCCAGCAGTTTGGTGGCAGGGGCCGGCTATGGCTACACCTTC. This translates into CASSLVAGAGYGYTF.

This clone was seen just once. The rearrangement joins TRBV12-3 or TRBV12-4 to TRBJ1-1; D remains ambiguous. Trimming removed 7 bases at V and 1 base at J, with 4 bases between. The CDR3 loop spans 11 amino acids. CDR3 sequence: CASIQNTEAFF. For the CDR3, the DNA is TGTGCCAGCATTCAGAACACTGAAGCTTTCTTT.

The DNA of the CDR3 is TGTGCCAGCACCAGGGCTTTCAGCTCCTACAATGAGCAGTTCTTC. Protein product: CASTRAFSSYNEQFF. This rearrangement joins TRBV6-5 to TRBJ2-1, with D possibly being TRBD1 (5 bases). Trimming cost V 7 bases and J 0 bases, with 13 bases left between them. The CDR3 covers 15 residues. Germline-derived CDR1 and CDR2 are MNHEY and SVGAGI.

J is TRBJ2-3 and V is TRBV19, with D perhaps matching TRBD1 (6 bases). This CDR3 has 18 amino acids. Germline V lookup: CDR1 LNHDA, CDR2 SQIVND (reference sequence). Trimming left V 8 bases short and J 6 bases short, with 30 bases between. The CDR3: CASWLWQQGGTLHDTQYF. As DNA, the CDR3 is TGTGCCAGTTGGTTATGGCAACAGGGTGGGACATTACACGATACGCAGTATTTT.

The CDR3 region has the DNA TGTGCCAGCAGCCTTTGGGCGGGGCTAAACTACAATGAGCAGTTCTTC. Protein: CASSLWAGLNYNEQFF. This chain links TRBV5-5 with TRBJ2-1; TRBD2 is a possible D gene (6 bases). Looked up from germline, CDR1 is SGHKS and CDR2 is YYEKEE (reference sequence). V gave up 4 bases and J gave up 3 bases, with 17 bases separating them. This CDR3 contains 16 residues.

The genes are TRBV12-3 or TRBV12-4 and TRBJ2-4; no clear D. Trimming removed 2 bases from V and 15 bases from J, with 2 bases in between. The CDR3 covers 8 residues. CDR3 DNA sequence: TGTGCCAGCAGTTTACGGTACTTC. Translated, it gives CASSLRYF.

The chain joins TRBV4-3 to TRBJ2-3; TRBD2 matches at 9 bases. The germline V gene has CDR1 LGHNA and CDR2 YSLEER. Unmatched junction bases numbered 7, after V lost 0 bases and J lost 0 bases. This CDR3 spans 18 amino acids. CDR3 coding DNA: TGCGCCAGCAGCCAAGATAGGAGGGCGGGGGGGAGCACAGATACGCAGTATTTT. This encodes CASSQDRRAGGSTDTQYF.

V gene TRBV27 combines with J gene TRBJ2-7; tentatively, D is TRBD2 (5 bases). V was shortened by 5 bases and J by 4 bases, with 12 bases between the two germline ends. Germline loops: CDR1 MNHEY, CDR2 SMNVEV (reference sequence). The CDR3 has 13 amino acids. CDR3: CASSRSREYEQYF. For the CDR3, the DNA is TGTGCCAGCAGTCGCTCTCGGGAATACGAGCAGTACTTC.

J is TRBJ2-7 and V is TRBV29-1; D may be TRBD2 (6 bases). The CDR3 extends over 13 amino acids. Germline V gene lookup returns CDR1 SQVTM and CDR2 ANQGSEA. V gave up 4 bases and J gave up 0 bases, with 10 bases separating them. The CDR3 loop is CSVVGGTSYEQYF. Written as DNA, the CDR3 is TGCAGCGTTGTTGGGGGGACCTCCTACGAGCAGTACTTC.

The chain carries TRBV18 and TRBJ2-7; TRBD1 aligns across 8 bases. Germline values: CDR1 KGHSH, CDR2 LQKENI. J gave up 4 bases and V 3 bases, and 11 bases lay outside the gene matches. This CDR3 has 16 residues. The CDR3 coding sequence is TGTGCCAGCTCACCGGTAGGGGCAGGGGGCCGTTACGAGCAGTACTTC. It is translated as CASSPVGAGGRYEQYF.

The chain employs TRBV5-1 and TRBJ1-4; D is perhaps TRBD1 (6 bases). CDR3 length: 15 residues. Trimming stripped 4 bases from V and 3 bases from J, with 13 bases between. The germline CDR1 and CDR2 sequences are SGHRS and YFSETQ. The CDR3, as DNA: TGCGCCAGCAGCACGTCAGGGGCGGCTAATGAAAAACTGTTTTTT. Encoded protein: CASSTSGAANEKLFF.

V and J are TRBV9 and TRBJ2-3; TRBD2 matches at 16 bases. Germline CDR1 reads SGDLS; CDR2 reads YYNGEE. The CDR3 is made up of 18 amino acids. V gave up 4 bases and J gave up 0 bases; unmatched junction bases: 5. In DNA form, the CDR3 reads TGTGCCAGCAGCAAGGGACTAGCGGGGGGGCCGAGCACAGATACGCAGTATTTT. This gives the protein CASSKGLAGGPSTDTQYF.

This clone has a single count. V gene TRBV7-2 combines with J gene TRBJ1-2, with 7 bases aligning to TRBD1. The J segment lost 3 bases and the V segment lost 1 base, leaving 5 bases of the junction unmatched. The CDR3 spans 15 residues. CDR1 SGHTA and CDR2 FQGNSA come from the germline V gene. This chain's CDR3 is CASSLEGQTYYGYTF. The CDR3 DNA is TGTGCCAGCAGCTTAGAGGGACAGACATACTATGGCTACACCTTC.

The chain couples TRBV3-1 (or the pseudogene TRBV3-2) to TRBJ1-2; 7 bases fit TRBD1. From germline, CDR1 is LGHDT and CDR2 YNNKEL (reference sequence). There are 15 residues in the CDR3. The V segment lost 1 base and the J segment 6 bases; nucleotides outside the gene matches: 8. The CDR3 protein is CASSQGQGVHHGYTF. The CDR3 bases are TGTGCCAGCAGCCAAGGACAGGGAGTCCATCATGGCTACACCTTC.

V usage is TRBV5-4 and J usage is TRBJ2-3, with TRBD2 matching over 9 bases. This CDR3 is 17 amino acids long. CDR1 and CDR2 from the germline V gene are SGHNT and YYREEE (reference sequence). The junction had 6 bases not matched to a gene; V was cut back by 0 bases and J by 1 base. CDR3 nucleotides: TGTGCCAGCAGCTTGGGGTTAGCGGGAGTCGGCACAGATACGCAGTATTTT. It yields the protein CASSLGLAGVGTDTQYF.

The rearrangement joins TRBV25-1 to TRBJ1-6, with TRBD1 matching 8 bases. Germline trimming cut 6 bases from V and 5 bases from J; bases unmatched to any gene: 3. The CDR3 is made up of 14 amino acids. Per the germline V gene, CDR1 is MGHDK and CDR2 is SYGVNS. This CDR3 reads CASRDRDHNSPLHF. For the CDR3, the DNA is TGTGCCAGCAGGGACAGGGACCATAATTCACCCCTCCACTTT.

V and J are TRBV18 and TRBJ1-4; D is unclear. With 6 bases removed from V and 0 bases from J, the gap between germline ends came to 8 bases. CDR1 and CDR2 from the germline V gene are KGHSH and LQKENI. The CDR3 is 14 amino acids. The CDR3 loop reads CASSQITTNEKLFF. The CDR3 region has the DNA TGTGCCAGCTCGCAGATAACAACTAATGAAAAACTGTTTTTT.

A few counts support this clone. The rearrangement joins TRBV7-9 to TRBJ1-2; a possible D gene is TRBD1 (6 bases). CDR3 size: 15 residues. CDR1 and CDR2 (germline): SEHNR, FQNEAQ (reference sequence). Trimming removed 5 bases from V and 2 bases from J, with 15 bases in between. Written as DNA, the CDR3 is TGTGCCAGCAGCCAACCCCCCACAGGGAACTATGGCTACACCTTC. Its protein is CASSQPPTGNYGYTF.